These T cell receptor beta chains were read from a single sample in a study of cytomegalovirus exposure and HLA in healthy donors. The assay was immunoSEQ multiplex PCR, and TCRdb's table has in-frame clones only and misses some. The sample consists of about 180,000 clones, around 80% of them appearing once. The sequenced sample consisted of PBMCs. The source of these receptors is a woman in her 30s in good health and CMV-seropositive. The CDR3 runs from the conserved cysteine through the conserved F or W. The D gene is left open where the match is weak. Clone size is shown for a subset of rows, as once, few, many or a class of expanded clone.

DNA | CDR3 | J | D | V | size
TGTGCCTGTAGCCGGGACATAAACACCGGGGAGCTGTTTTTT | CACSRDINTGELFF | TRBJ2-2 | NA | TRBV30 | NA
TGTGCCAGTAGTATAAAAAACAGGGGCCTAACGCAGTATTTT | CASSIKNRGLTQYF | TRBJ2-3 | TRBD1 | TRBV19 | NA
TGTGCCAGCAGACCCGGGACAGGGGTCCCCGGGGAGCTGTTTTTT | CASRPGTGVPGELFF | TRBJ2-2 | TRBD1 | TRBV28 | NA
TGCGCCAGCAGCCTATCGATCCTAGCGGGGACCTACGAGCAGTACTTC | CASSLSILAGTYEQYF | TRBJ2-7 | TRBD2 | TRBV4-3 | NA
TGTGCCAGCAGCCAGAGCAGTTTAGCAGAGACCCAGTACTTC | CASSQSSLAETQYF | TRBJ2-5 | NA | TRBV6-1 | NA
TGTGCCAGCTCACCGTCCGGGACAGAGAACACTGAAGCTTTCTTT | CASSPSGTENTEAFF | TRBJ1-1 | TRBD1 | TRBV18 | NA
TGTGCCAGCCGGTCTGGCGGCAGCCTCACCGGGGAGCTGTTTTTT | CASRSGGSLTGELFF | TRBJ2-2 | NA | TRBV7-2 | NA
TGTGCCAGCAGCACACAGGGTTCAGGTGAGCAGTTCTTC | CASSTQGSGEQFF | TRBJ2-1 | NA | TRBV6-1 | NA
TGTGCCAGCCAACGGGGTACGGGAGGGCCTGCAGATACGCAGTATTTT | CASQRGTGGPADTQYF | TRBJ2-3 | TRBD2 | TRBV10-3 | few
TGTGCCAGCAGTTACGGGAGCTACGGGCAGTACTTC | CASSYGSYGQYF | TRBJ2-7 | NA | TRBV2 | NA
TGTGCCAGCAGCTTAGTGGGCGGCAGGGGGGAGACCCAGTACTTC | CASSLVGGRGETQYF | TRBJ2-5 | TRBD1 | TRBV7-2 | NA
TGTGCCAGCAGCGGAACCCAAAGGACAATCCCTGGAAACACCATATATTTT | CASSGTQRTIPGNTIYF | TRBJ1-3 | NA | TRBV9 | NA
TGTGCCAGTAGTCAAACAGGGGTTCGCACTGAAGCCTTCTTT | CASSQTGVRTEAFF | TRBJ1-1 | TRBD1 | TRBV19 | NA
TGCAGCGTCGATCTGAGGGCAGATACGCAGTATTTT | CSVDLRADTQYF | TRBJ2-3 | NA | TRBV29-1 | NA
TGTGCCAGCCATACAACAGGGTTTAGGGAGCAGTACTTC | CASHTTGFREQYF | TRBJ2-7 | NA | TRBV6-5 | NA
TGTGCCAGCAGTTACACAGGGAACACTGAAGCTTTCTTT | CASSYTGNTEAFF | TRBJ1-1 | NA | TRBV6-5 | once
TGCAGCGAACGGGAGTCAGGGGAGACCCAGTACTTC | CSERESGETQYF | TRBJ2-5 | NA | TRBV29-1 | NA
TGTGCCAGCAGCTTAAGTGGCGGAGCGAACACCGGGGAGCTGTTTTTT | CASSLSGGANTGELFF | TRBJ2-2 | NA | TRBV7-9 | NA
TGTGCCAGCAGCCTTATCGTTAATGAGCAGTTCTTC | CASSLIVNEQFF | TRBJ2-1 | NA | TRBV6-6 | NA
TGTGCCATCAGTGAGTCGCAATCTACCACCGGGGAGCTGTTTTTT | CAISESQSTTGELFF | TRBJ2-2 | NA | TRBV10-3 | NA
TGTGCCAGCAGTTTACCCCGGGGAGGGCCCCCCTACGAGCAGTACTTC | CASSLPRGGPPYEQYF | TRBJ2-7 | TRBD2 | TRBV28 | few
TGCGCCAGCAGAGACAACCCGAACACTGAAGCTTTCTTT | CASRDNPNTEAFF | TRBJ1-1 | NA | TRBV10-1 | few
TGTGCCAGCTCCAGTGTGGGGCCGAACACTGAAGCTTTCTTT | CASSSVGPNTEAFF | TRBJ1-1 | NA | TRBV27 | NA
TGTGCCAGCAGTGTACAGGTGGGCGAGCAGTACTTC | CASSVQVGEQYF | TRBJ2-7 | NA | TRBV28 | few
TGTGCCAGCAGCTTGGCCGTAAGGGACAGGTTAAATGAGCAGTTCTTC | CASSLAVRDRLNEQFF | TRBJ2-1 | TRBD1 | TRBV5-6 | few
TGTGCCAGCAGCATGGGACAGGGGCCGCTCCAAGAGACCCAGTACTTC | CASSMGQGPLQETQYF | TRBJ2-5 | TRBD1 | TRBV5-4 | NA
TGTGCCAGCAGCCCAATAGTATTCGAGCAGTACTTC | CASSPIVFEQYF | TRBJ2-7 | NA | TRBV28 | NA
TGCGCCAGCAGCCAAGGACTAGCGGGCCTCTACGAGCAGTACTTC | CASSQGLAGLYEQYF | TRBJ2-7 | TRBD2 | TRBV4-1 | NA
TGCAGCGTCGTTCCAATAGCGGGAGGGACCGGGGAGCTGTTTTTT | CSVVPIAGGTGELFF | TRBJ2-2 | TRBD2 | TRBV29-1 | NA
TGTGCCACGACCAGGGCGGGAGCAGGAGAGACCCAGTACTTC | CATTRAGAGETQYF | TRBJ2-5 | TRBD2 | TRBV7-2 | NA
TGTGCCAGCAGGGCTGAATTTGGAGTAGTGAACACTGAAGCTTTCTTT | CASRAEFGVVNTEAFF | TRBJ1-1 | NA | TRBV5-4 | few
TGTGCCAGCAGCTACCAGACTAGCGGTAGTAGGGATGAGCAGTTCTTC | CASSYQTSGSRDEQFF | TRBJ2-1 | TRBD2 | TRBV7-3 | NA
TGTGCCTGGAGAGAGGCCCCCACTAATGAAAAACTGTTTTTT | CAWREAPTNEKLFF | TRBJ1-4 | NA | TRBV30 | NA
TGTGCCAGCGCCTTCGGGTCCTCCTACGAGCAGTACTTC | CASAFGSSYEQYF | TRBJ2-7 | NA | TRBV11-1 | NA
TGTGCCAGCAGCCCCGGGACAGGGAACACTGAAGCTTTCTTT | CASSPGTGNTEAFF | TRBJ1-1 | TRBD1 | TRBV5-5 | NA
TGCGCCAGCAGTGGACAGTTCTCTGGGGCCAACGTCCTGACTTTC | CASSGQFSGANVLTF | TRBJ2-6 | NA | TRBV10-1 | NA
TGCGCCAGCAGCCCCCCCGGGACAGGGTGGCATGGCTACACCTTC | CASSPPGTGWHGYTF | TRBJ1-2 | TRBD1 | TRBV4-1 | NA
TGTGCCAGCAGTAGGACAGGGCCGGGTCACTATGGCTACACCTTC | CASSRTGPGHYGYTF | TRBJ1-2 | TRBD1 | TRBV6-4 | NA
TGCGCCAGCAGCCAAGAGTTACTAGCGGGAACCTACGAGCAGTACTTC | CASSQELLAGTYEQYF | TRBJ2-7 | TRBD2 | TRBV4-3 | once